This T cell receptor beta chain was sequenced in a study of blood T cell repertoires in COVID-19. This table comes from immunoSEQ multiplex PCR, and its TCRdb copy is limited to in-frame clones, with some not included. The data contain under 250,000 clones, over 80% of them seen just once; the ten biggest clones take up approximately 2.6%. Sequences were obtained from peripheral blood. This clonotype was sampled from a woman in her 70s with active or convalescent COVID-19.

The chain's CDR3 is CASSLFIGLGDEKLFF. The CDR3 region has the DNA TGTGCCAGCAGCTTGTTTATTGGACTGGGCGATGAAAAACTGTTTTTT. The chain has TRBV7-9 and TRBJ1-4; the D is unclear. CDR1 is SEHNR, CDR2 FQNEAQ, per germline (reference sequence). The CDR3 is 16 residues long. With 3 bases removed from V and 6 bases from J, the gap between germline ends came to 17 bases. The whole variable domain, remainder taken from reference TRBV7-9 and TRBJ1-4, is DTGVSQNPRHKITKRGQNVTFRCDPISEHNRLYWYRQTLGQGPEFLTYFQNEAQLEKSRLLSDRFSAERPKGSFSTLEIQRTEQGDSAMYLCASSLFIGLGDEKLFFGSGTQLSVL.